These T cell receptor beta chains were read from a single sample in a study of blood T cell repertoires in COVID-19. Assay: immunoSEQ multiplex PCR; the TCRdb copy retains only in-frame clones and omits some. This sample carries around 120,000 clones, 65% to 80% of them seen once, and the ten largest clones take about 6.8%. Source material: peripheral blood. The receptors here all came from an older man with acute or convalescent COVID-19. The CDR3 runs from the conserved cysteine through the conserved F or W. D genes are given only for firm matches. Clone size is given for some rows only: seen once, a few or many times, or a class if the clone is expanded.

clone_size	v_call	d_call	j_call	cdr3_nt	cdr3_aa
.	TRBV7-2	TRBD2	TRBJ2-3	TGTGCCAGCAGCTTAGGGACTAGCGGGCAAGATACGCAGTATTTT	CASSLGTSGQDTQYF
.	TRBV21-1	.	TRBJ1-5	TGTGCCAGCAGCAGAATCCGGGACAGGGGAAAGCAGCCCCAGCATTTT	CASSRIRDRGKQPQHF
.	TRBV3-1/TRBV3-2	.	TRBJ2-2	TGTGCCAGCAGCCAACACAGGGATACCACCGGGGAGCTGTTTTTT	CASSQHRDTTGELFF
few	TRBV18	.	TRBJ1-1	TGTGCCAGCTCAATCGCCAGGGGCTCTGAAGCTTTCTTT	CASSIARGSEAFF
once	TRBV6-6	.	TRBJ1-3	TGTGCCAGCAGTCCCGGAGGCTCTGGAAACACCATATATTTT	CASSPGGSGNTIYF
.	TRBV7-2	TRBD2	TRBJ2-1	TGTGCCAGCAGCTTACTAGCGGGAGACTTGGAGCAGTTCTTC	CASSLLAGDLEQFF
.	TRBV5-1	.	TRBJ2-1	TGCGCCAGCAGCTTGGGTGTCGGACACTCCTACAATGAGCAGTTCTTC	CASSLGVGHSYNEQFF
.	TRBV5-4	.	TRBJ2-1	TGTGCCAGCAGCCTGGGGCAGGGAATGGGCAACAATGAGCAGTTCTTC	CASSLGQGMGNNEQFF
.	TRBV19	TRBD1	TRBJ1-1	TGTGCCAGTAGTCCACAGGGGCGGAACACTGAAGCTTTCTTT	CASSPQGRNTEAFF
.	TRBV5-8	.	TRBJ2-5	TGTGCCAGCAGCCCCCCCCCAGGGGCTGAGACCCAGTACTTC	CASSPPPGAETQYF
.	TRBV7-9	.	TRBJ2-7	TGTGCCAGCAGCCCCGAGGGCCAGGAGCAGTACTTC	CASSPEGQEQYF
.	TRBV15	TRBD1	TRBJ1-1	TGTGCCACCAGCAGAGGGGGACAGGGGAACACTGAAGCTTTCTTT	CATSRGGQGNTEAFF
.	TRBV6-1	TRBD2	TRBJ2-3	TGTGCCAGCAGTGATTTAGCGGGGGGTGGCACAGATACGCAGTATTTT	CASSDLAGGGTDTQYF
.	TRBV4-1	.	TRBJ1-1	TGCGCCAGCAGCCAAGATCAGATGAACACTGAAGCTTTCTTT	CASSQDQMNTEAFF
.	TRBV2	TRBD2	TRBJ2-3	TGTGCCAGCATCTACGGGAGGGGCACAGATACGCAGTATTTT	CASIYGRGTDTQYF
.	TRBV30	.	TRBJ2-1	TGTGCCTGGAGTCCCACGGGTCTGGGGCAGTTCTTC	CAWSPTGLGQFF
.	TRBV2	.	TRBJ1-2	TGTGCCAGCGACAGTAAAACTAACTATGGCTACACCTTC	CASDSKTNYGYTF
few	TRBV15	TRBD1	TRBJ2-6	TGTGCCACCAGCAGATACCGGGACAGGGTCTCTGGGGCCAACGTCCTGACTTTC	CATSRYRDRVSGANVLTF
.	TRBV28	.	TRBJ1-5	TGTGCCAGCATCCCTGGGGGGTTGGACAATCAGCCCCAGCATTTT	CASIPGGLDNQPQHF
.	TRBV6-2/TRBV6-3	.	TRBJ1-5	TGTGCCAGCAGTTACATCGTTAGAGCAGGGGTCAATCAGCCCCAGCATTTT	CASSYIVRAGVNQPQHF
few	TRBV27	.	TRBJ1-1	TGTGCCAGCAGTTGGGAACAGGGGAACACTGAAGCTTTCTTT	CASSWEQGNTEAFF
.	TRBV18	TRBD2	TRBJ2-7	TGTGCCAGCTCACCCTATAGCGGGAGGTTCTCCTACGAGCAGTACTTC	CASSPYSGRFSYEQYF
few	TRBV28	.	TRBJ2-2	TGTGCCAGCAGTTTGGGCTACACCGGGGAGCTGTTTTTT	CASSLGYTGELFF
.	TRBV11-2	.	TRBJ1-4	TGTGCCAGCAGCTTAGATCTCTGGGCGGGGGAAAAACTGTTTTTT	CASSLDLWAGEKLFF
.	TRBV19	.	TRBJ1-4	TGTGCCAGTAGTAAATGGACACCGGGTAATGAAAAACTGTTTTTT	CASSKWTPGNEKLFF
.	TRBV5-5	.	TRBJ1-5	TGTGCCAGCAGCTTGGGGGCCTCCCAGCCCCAGCATTTT	CASSLGASQPQHF
.	TRBV5-4	.	TRBJ1-2	TGTGCCAGCAGAGCAGGGTTTTTTGATGGCTACACCTTC	CASRAGFFDGYTF
.	TRBV9	TRBD2	TRBJ2-1	TGTGCCAGCAGGGAGGGACTAGCGGGAGGCGGTGAGCAGTTCTTC	CASREGLAGGGEQFF
.	TRBV6-5	.	TRBJ1-2	TGTGCCAGCAGTTACTATTCGGGGTTGAGCAATGGCTACACCTTC	CASSYYSGLSNGYTF
.	TRBV7-9	.	TRBJ1-1	TGTGCCAGCAGCCCCAGGGGATCGGGCGGCACTGAAGCTTTCTTT	CASSPRGSGGTEAFF
few	TRBV30	TRBD1	TRBJ2-2	TGTGCCTGGAGTGTCATAGGGGGCAGGACCGGGGAGCTGTTTTTT	CAWSVIGGRTGELFF
once	TRBV14	TRBD1	TRBJ2-7	TGTGCCAGCAGCCAAGATTTGGGGACAGGGGTCACCTACGAGCAGTACTTC	CASSQDLGTGVTYEQYF
.	TRBV6-5	.	TRBJ2-2	TGTGCCAGCAGCTATGGTACAGTAGACACCGGGGAGCTGTTTTTT	CASSYGTVDTGELFF